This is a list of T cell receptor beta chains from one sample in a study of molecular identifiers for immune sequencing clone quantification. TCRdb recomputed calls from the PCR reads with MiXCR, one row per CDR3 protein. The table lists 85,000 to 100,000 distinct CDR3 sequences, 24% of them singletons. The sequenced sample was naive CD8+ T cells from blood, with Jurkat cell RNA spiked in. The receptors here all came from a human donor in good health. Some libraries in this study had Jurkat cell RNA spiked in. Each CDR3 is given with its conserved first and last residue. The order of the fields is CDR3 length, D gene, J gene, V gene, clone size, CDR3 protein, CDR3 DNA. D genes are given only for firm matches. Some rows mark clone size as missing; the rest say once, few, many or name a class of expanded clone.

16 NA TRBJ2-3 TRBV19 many CASSTWGLSSTDTQYF TGTGCCAGTAGTACATGGGGACTTTCAAGCACAGATACGCAGTATTTT
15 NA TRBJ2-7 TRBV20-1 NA CSASGGGRSSYEQYF TGCAGTGCTAGTGGTGGGGGCCGGAGCTCCTACGAGCAGTACTTC
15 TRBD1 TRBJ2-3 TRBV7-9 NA CASRSGGTDTDTQYF TGTGCCAGCAGGTCAGGGGGAACCGACACAGATACACAGTATTTT
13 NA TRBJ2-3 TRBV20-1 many CSARSPLTDTQYF TGCAGTGCTAGAAGCCCGCTCACAGATACGCAGTATTTT
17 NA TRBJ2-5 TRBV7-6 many CASRKWSDSRSDGTQYF TGTGCCAGCAGGAAATGGTCGGACAGCCGAAGTGATGGGACCCAGTACTTC
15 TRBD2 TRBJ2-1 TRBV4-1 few CASSQVTSGSNEQFF TGCGCCAGCAGCCAAGTGACTAGCGGGAGCAATGAGCAGTTCTTC
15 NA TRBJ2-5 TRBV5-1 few CASSLEDHWEETQYF TGCGCCAGCAGCTTGGAAGACCATTGGGAAGAGACCCAGTACTTC
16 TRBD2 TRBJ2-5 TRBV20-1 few CSARVHSGRAWETQYF TGCAGTGCTAGAGTTCACAGCGGGAGGGCCTGGGAGACCCAGTACTTC
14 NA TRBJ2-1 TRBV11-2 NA CASSPLGVYNEQFF TGTGCCAGCAGCCCCCTAGGGGTCTACAATGAGCAGTTCTTC
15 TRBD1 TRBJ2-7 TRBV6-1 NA CASSEGQGSSYERYF TGTGCCAGCAGCGAGGGACAGGGTAGCTCCTACGAGCGGTACTTC
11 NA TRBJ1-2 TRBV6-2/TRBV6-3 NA CASSYGNGYTF TGTGCCAGCAGTTACGGAAATGGCTACACCTTC
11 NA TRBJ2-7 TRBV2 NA CASRSIYEQYF TGTGCCAGCAGGAGTATCTACGAGCAGTACTTC
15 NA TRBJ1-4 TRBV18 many CASSPTGTDNEKLFF TGTGCCAGCTCGCCCACCGGGACTGATAATGAAAAACTGTTTTTT
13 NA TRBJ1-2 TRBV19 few CASSLLDGGGYTF TGTGCCAGTAGTCTCCTAGACGGAGGGGGCTACACCTTC
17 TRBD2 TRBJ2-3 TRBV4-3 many CASSQSLLAGFMDTQYF TGCGCCAGCAGCCAATCCCTGCTAGCGGGGTTCATGGATACGCAGTATTTT
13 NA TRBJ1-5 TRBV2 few CASSGSGNQPQHF TGTGCCAGCAGTGGGTCAGGCAATCAGCCCCAGCATTTT
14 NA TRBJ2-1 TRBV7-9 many CASSLVRQGNEQFF TGTGCCAGCAGCTTAGTAAGGCAGGGCAATGAGCAGTTCTTC
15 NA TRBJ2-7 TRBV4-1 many CASSQELGQFYEQYF TGCGCCAGCAGCCAAGAACTAGGACAGTTCTACGAGCAGTACTTC
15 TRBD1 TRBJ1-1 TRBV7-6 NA CANTLNPGGGTEAFF TGTGCCAACACCCTGAACCCAGGGGGGGGCACTGAAGCCTTCTTT
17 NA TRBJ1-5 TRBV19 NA CASSRPAGLYSNQPQHF TGTGCCAGTAGCAGACCCGCAGGGTTGTATAGCAATCAGCCCCAGCATTTT
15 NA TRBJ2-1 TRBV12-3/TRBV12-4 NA CASSFRVGSYNEQFF TGTGCCAGCAGTTTTCGCGTTGGCTCCTACAATGAGCAGTTCTTC
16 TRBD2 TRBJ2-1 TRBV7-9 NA CASSSGGGAIYNEQFF TGTGCCAGCAGCTCCGGCGGGGGGGCAATTTACAATGAGCAGTTCTTC
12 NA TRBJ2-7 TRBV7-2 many CASSPSTYEQYF TGTGCCAGCAGCCCGAGCACCTACGAGCAGTACTTC
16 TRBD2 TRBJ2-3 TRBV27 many CASSSLLAGGGDTQYF TGTGCCAGCAGTTCTTTACTAGCGGGAGGAGGGGATACGCAGTATTTT
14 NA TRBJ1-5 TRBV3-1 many CASSQETGNQPQHF TGTGCCAGCAGCCAAGAGACGGGAAATCAGCCCCAGCATTTT
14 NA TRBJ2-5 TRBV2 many CASSEEFSTGTQYF TGTGCCAGCAGTGAAGAGTTCTCCACCGGGACCCAGTACTTC
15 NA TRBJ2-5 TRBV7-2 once CASSPGTQVMKTQYF TGTGCCAGCAGCCCCGGGACACAGGTCATGAAAACCCAATACTTC
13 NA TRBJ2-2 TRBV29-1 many CSVEDGVTGELFF TGCAGCGTTGAAGATGGGGTCACCGGGGAGCTGTTTTTT
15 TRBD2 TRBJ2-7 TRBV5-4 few CASSLAASGPYEQYF TGTGCCAGCAGCTTGGCGGCTAGCGGTCCCTACGAGCAGTACTTC
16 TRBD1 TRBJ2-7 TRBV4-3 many CASSPSSGDRGYEQYF TGCGCCAGCAGCCCAAGTTCAGGGGACAGGGGTTACGAGCAGTACTTC
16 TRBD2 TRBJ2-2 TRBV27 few CASSLVGGSGTGELFF TGTGCCAGCAGTTTAGTCGGCGGGAGCGGCACCGGGGAGCTGTTTTTT
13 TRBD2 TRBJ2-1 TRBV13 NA CATGNSGWDEQFF TGTGCGACCGGGAATAGCGGGTGGGATGAGCAGTTCTTC
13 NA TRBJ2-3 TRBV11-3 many CASSVGTTDTQYF TGTGCCAGCAGCGTCGGAACCACAGATACGCAGTATTTT
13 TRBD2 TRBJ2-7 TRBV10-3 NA CASRREGLWEQYF TGTGCCAGCCGGCGGGAGGGCCTATGGGAGCAGTACTTC
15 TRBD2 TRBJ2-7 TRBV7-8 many CASSESGLAGDEQYF TGTGCCAGCAGCGAGTCGGGACTAGCGGGGGACGAGCAGTACTTC
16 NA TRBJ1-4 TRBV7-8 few CASSLSRFLAWEKLFF TGTGCCAGCAGCTTATCGAGGTTCCTGGCTTGGGAAAAACTGTTTTTT
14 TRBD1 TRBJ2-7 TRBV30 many CAWDFGTGVHEQYF TGTGCCTGGGACTTTGGGACAGGGGTACACGAGCAGTACTTC
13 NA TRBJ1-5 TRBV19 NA CASRTMGNQPQHF TGTGCCAGTAGGACTATGGGCAATCAGCCCCAGCATTTT
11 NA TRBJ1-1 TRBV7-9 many CASSLDREAFF TGTGCCAGCAGCCTTGACAGAGAAGCTTTCTTT
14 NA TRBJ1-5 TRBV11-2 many CASSLGTGVQPQHF TGTGCCAGCAGTTTGGGTACGGGGGTCCAGCCCCAGCATTTT
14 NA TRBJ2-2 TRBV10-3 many CAIRSSSNTGELFF TGTGCCATCAGATCTAGCAGCAACACCGGGGAGCTGTTTTTT
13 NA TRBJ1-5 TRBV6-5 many CASSQSRNQPQHF TGTGCCAGCAGTCAAAGCCGGAATCAGCCCCAGCATTTT
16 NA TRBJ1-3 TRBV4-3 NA CASSQGVSRPGNTIYF TGCGCCAGCAGCCAAGGGGTTAGTCGGCCCGGAAACACCATATATTTT
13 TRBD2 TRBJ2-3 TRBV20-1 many CSAAGTSENTQYF TGCAGTGCAGCCGGGACTAGCGAGAATACGCAGTATTTT
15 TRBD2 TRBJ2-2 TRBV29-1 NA CSVFGTSGGTGELFF TGCAGCGTCTTCGGGACTAGCGGGGGGACCGGGGAGCTGTTTTTT
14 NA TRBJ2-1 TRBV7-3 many CASSLTLGEDEQFF TGTGCCAGCAGCTTAACACTCGGGGAAGATGAGCAGTTCTTC
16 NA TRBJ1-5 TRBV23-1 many CASSQSVHWGAGAQHF TGCGCCAGCTCACAGTCGGTCCATTGGGGGGCCGGGGCCCAGCATTTT
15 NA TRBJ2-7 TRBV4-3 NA CASSHLLGGAYAPYF TGCGCCAGCAGCCACCTCCTAGGAGGAGCCTACGCGCCGTACTTC
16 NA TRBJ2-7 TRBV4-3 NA CASSQDRFGDAYEQYF TGCGCCAGCAGCCAAGATCGCTTCGGGGACGCCTACGAGCAGTACTTC
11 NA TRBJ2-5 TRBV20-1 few CSARQQQTQYF TGCAGTGCTAGACAGCAACAGACCCAGTACTTC
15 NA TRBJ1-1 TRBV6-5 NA CASSYAGQGDTEAFF TGTGCCAGCAGTTACGCGGGGCAGGGAGACACTGAAGCTTTCTTT
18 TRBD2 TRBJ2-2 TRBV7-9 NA CASSLGGRAGVDTGELFF TGTGCCAGCAGCTTAGGTGGGCGAGCGGGAGTGGACACCGGGGAGCTGTTTTTT
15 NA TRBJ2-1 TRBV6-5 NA CASSTGPSLYNEQFF TGTGCCAGCAGTACAGGACCCTCGCTTTACAATGAGCAGTTCTTC